The clone carrying this TCR beta chain occurred a few times. TCRdb itself ran the 5' RACE reads through MiXCR, one entry per CDR3 protein. The repertoire holds about 400,000 distinct CDR3 sequences, with 24% as singletons. This CDR3 contains 16 residues. V was cut by 3 bases and J by 1 base, with 15 bases left in between. The record originates from a study of T-cell memory formation after mild COVID-19. This TCR was sampled from an adult woman who had mild COVID-19 (a few samples of this study predate the infection). Cell type and time point are not known. The specimen was PBMCs or a T cell subset sorted from them (not recorded which). The chain is built from TRBV12-3 or TRBV12-4 and TRBJ1-1; D is undetermined. CDR3 in amino acids: CASSLSSGDGNTEAFF. The CDR3 DNA is TGTGCCAGCAGTTTGTCGAGCGGGGATGGGAACACTGAAGCTTTCTTT.